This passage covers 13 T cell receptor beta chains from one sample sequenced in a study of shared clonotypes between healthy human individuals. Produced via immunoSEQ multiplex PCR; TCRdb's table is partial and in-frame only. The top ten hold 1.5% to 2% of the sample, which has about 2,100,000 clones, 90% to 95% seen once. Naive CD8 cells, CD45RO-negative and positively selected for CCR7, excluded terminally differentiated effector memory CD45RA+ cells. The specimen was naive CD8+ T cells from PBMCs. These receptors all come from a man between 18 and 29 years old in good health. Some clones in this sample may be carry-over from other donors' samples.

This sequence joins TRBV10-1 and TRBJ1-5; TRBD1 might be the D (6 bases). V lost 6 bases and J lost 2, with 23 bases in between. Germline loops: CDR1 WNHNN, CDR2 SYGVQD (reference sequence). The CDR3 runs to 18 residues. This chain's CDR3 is CASSRSGTPVGCNQPQHF. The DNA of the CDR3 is TGCGCCAGCAGCCGATCCGGGACACCCGTTGGGTGCAATCAGCCCCAGCATTTT.

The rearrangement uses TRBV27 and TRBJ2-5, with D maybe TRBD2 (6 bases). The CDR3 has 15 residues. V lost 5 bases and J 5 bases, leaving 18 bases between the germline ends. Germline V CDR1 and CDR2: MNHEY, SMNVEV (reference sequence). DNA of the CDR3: TGTGCCAGCAGTCCGACTAGTATCATACCGGAGACCCAGTACTTC. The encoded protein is CASSPTSIIPETQYF.

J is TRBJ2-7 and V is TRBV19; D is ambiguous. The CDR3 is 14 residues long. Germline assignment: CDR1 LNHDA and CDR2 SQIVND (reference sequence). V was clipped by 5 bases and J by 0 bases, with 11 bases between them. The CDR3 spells CASSLILNSYEQYF. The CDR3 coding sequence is TGTGCCAGTAGTCTGATACTCAACTCCTACGAGCAGTACTTC. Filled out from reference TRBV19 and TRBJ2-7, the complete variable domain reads DGGITQSPKYLFRKEGQNVTLSCEQNLNHDAMYWYRQDPGQGLRLIYYSQIVNDFQKGDIAEGYSVSREKKESFPLTVTSAQKNPTAFYLCASSLILNSYEQYFGPGTRLTVT.

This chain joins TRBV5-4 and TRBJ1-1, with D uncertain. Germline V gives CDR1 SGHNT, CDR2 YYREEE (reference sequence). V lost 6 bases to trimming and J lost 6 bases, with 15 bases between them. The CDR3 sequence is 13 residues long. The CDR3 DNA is TGTGCCAGCATGTCGGGCTCCCGGGCTGAAGCTTTCTTT. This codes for CASMSGSRAEAFF.

The CDR3 nucleotides read TGTGCCAGCAGCTTGACGACAGACTTTACAGATACGCAGTATTTT. It is translated as CASSLTTDFTDTQYF. The chain joins TRBV7-9 to TRBJ2-3; TRBD1 is a possible D gene (5 bases). V was clipped by 3 bases and J by 3 bases, with 13 bases between them. Germline V gives CDR1 SEHNR, CDR2 FQNEAQ (reference sequence). The CDR3 runs to 15 residues.

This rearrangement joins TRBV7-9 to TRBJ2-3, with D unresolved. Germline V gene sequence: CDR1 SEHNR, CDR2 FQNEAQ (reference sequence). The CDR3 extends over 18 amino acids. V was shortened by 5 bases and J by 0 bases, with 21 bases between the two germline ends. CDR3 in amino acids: CASSPWSARTVSTDTQYF. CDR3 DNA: TGTGCCAGCAGCCCCTGGTCGGCCAGAACAGTCAGCACAGATACGCAGTATTTT. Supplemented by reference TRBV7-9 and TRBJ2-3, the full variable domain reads DTGVSQNPRHKITKRGQNVTFRCDPISEHNRLYWYRQTLGQGPEFLTYFQNEAQLEKSRLLSDRFSAERPKGSFSTLEIQRTEQGDSAMYLCASSPWSARTVSTDTQYFGPGTRLTVL.

CDR3 amino acids: CASSQRGPPPHYGYTF. The CDR3 coding sequence is TGTGCCAGCAGCCAACGTGGACCGCCCCCTCACTATGGCTACACCTTC. The V call is TRBV14, the J call TRBJ1-2; no firm D call. In germline, CDR1 is SGHDN, CDR2 FVKESK. The CDR3 length is 16 residues. V lost 2 bases and J lost 3, with 16 bases in between.

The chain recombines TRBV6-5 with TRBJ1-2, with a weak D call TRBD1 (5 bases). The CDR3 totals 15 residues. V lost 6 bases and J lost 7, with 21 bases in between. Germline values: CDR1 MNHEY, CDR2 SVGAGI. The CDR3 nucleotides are TGTGCCAGCAGGGGGACTTCAACAGGTCACTTTGGCTACACCTTC. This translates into CASRGTSTGHFGYTF.

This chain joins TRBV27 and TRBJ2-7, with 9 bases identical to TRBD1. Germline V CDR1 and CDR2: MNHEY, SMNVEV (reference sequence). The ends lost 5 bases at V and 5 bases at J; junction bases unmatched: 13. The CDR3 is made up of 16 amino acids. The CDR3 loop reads CASSGPLGTGPNEQYF. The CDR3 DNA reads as TGTGCCAGCAGTGGCCCCTTAGGGACAGGGCCCAACGAGCAGTACTTC.

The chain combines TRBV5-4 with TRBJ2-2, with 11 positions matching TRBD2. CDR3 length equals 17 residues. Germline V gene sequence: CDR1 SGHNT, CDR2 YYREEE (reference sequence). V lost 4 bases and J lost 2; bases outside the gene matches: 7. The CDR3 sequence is CASSPTSGRINTGELFF. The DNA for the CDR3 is TGTGCCAGCAGCCCTACTAGCGGGAGAATAAACACCGGGGAGCTGTTTTTT.

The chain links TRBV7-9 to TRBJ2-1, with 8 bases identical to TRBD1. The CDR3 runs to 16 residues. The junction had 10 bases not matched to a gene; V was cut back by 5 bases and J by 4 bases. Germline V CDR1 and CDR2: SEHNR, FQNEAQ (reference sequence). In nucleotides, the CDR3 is TGTGCCAGCAGCACGATGACAGGGGAAGGGTACAATGAGCAGTTCTTC. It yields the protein CASSTMTGEGYNEQFF.

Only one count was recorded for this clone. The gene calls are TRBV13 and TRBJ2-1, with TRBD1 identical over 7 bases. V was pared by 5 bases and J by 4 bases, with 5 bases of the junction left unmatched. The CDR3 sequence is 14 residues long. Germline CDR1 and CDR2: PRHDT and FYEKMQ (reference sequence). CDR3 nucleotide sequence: TGTGCCAGCAGCCCGACGGGACAGTACAATGAGCAGTTCTTC. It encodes CASSPTGQYNEQFF.

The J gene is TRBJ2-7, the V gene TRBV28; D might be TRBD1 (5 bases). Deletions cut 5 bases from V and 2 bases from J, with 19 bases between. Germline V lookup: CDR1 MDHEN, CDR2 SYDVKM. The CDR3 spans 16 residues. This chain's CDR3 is CASSGHRQNYPYEQYF. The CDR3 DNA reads TGTGCCAGCAGTGGCCACAGACAGAATTACCCCTACGAGCAGTACTTC.